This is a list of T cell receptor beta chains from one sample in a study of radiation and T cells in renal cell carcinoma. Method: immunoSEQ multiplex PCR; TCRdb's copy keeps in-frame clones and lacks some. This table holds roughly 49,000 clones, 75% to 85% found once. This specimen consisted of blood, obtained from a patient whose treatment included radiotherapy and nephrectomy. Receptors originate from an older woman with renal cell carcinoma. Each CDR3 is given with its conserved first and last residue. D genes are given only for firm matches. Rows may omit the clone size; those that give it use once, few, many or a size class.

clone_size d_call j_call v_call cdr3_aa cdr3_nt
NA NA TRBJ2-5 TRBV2 CASSEVWQGGETQYF TGTGCCAGCAGTGAAGTGTGGCAGGGGGGGGAGACCCAGTACTTC
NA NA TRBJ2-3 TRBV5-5 CASSQMGLITDTQYF TGTGCCAGCAGCCAGATGGGACTGATCACAGATACGCAGTATTTT
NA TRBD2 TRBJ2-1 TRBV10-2 CASSDQPSGRSHNEQFF TGCGCCAGCAGTGACCAACCTAGCGGGAGGTCCCACAATGAGCAGTTCTTC
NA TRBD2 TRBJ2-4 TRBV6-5 CASSRGGPKNIQYF TGTGCCAGCTCGCGCGGGGGGCCCAAAAACATTCAGTACTTC
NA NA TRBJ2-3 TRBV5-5 CASSRYTDTQYF TGTGCCAGCAGCCGATACACAGATACGCAGTATTTT
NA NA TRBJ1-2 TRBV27 CASSPGHLSGDYGYTF TGTGCCAGCAGTCCGGGACATCTCTCGGGGGACTATGGCTACACCTTC
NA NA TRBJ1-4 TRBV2 CASSVRGQGGEKLFF TGTGCCAGCAGCGTACGGGGGCAGGGTGGTGAAAAACTGTTTTTT
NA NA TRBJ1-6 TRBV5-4 CASSPELGWSPLHF TGTGCCAGCAGCCCGGAACTGGGGTGGTCACCCCTCCACTTT
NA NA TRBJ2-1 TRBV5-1 CASSLARQDNEQFF TGCGCCAGCAGCTTGGCCCGGCAGGACAATGAGCAGTTCTTC
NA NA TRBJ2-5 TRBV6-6 CASSPVAGGGETQYF TGTGCCAGCAGCCCCGTCGCCGGGGGCGGTGAGACCCAGTACTTC
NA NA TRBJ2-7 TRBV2 CASRPRDGYEQYF TGTGCCAGCAGGCCACGGGACGGCTACGAGCAGTACTTC
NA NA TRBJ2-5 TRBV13 CASSLRMTGPETQYF TGTGCCAGCAGCCTCCGGATGACGGGACCAGAGACCCAGTACTTC
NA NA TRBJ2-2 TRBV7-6 CASSLDSINTGELFF TGTGCCAGCAGCCTGGACAGCATTAACACCGGGGAGCTGTTTTTT
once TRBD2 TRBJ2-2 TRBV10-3 CATQGWGGGELFF TGTGCCACCCAGGGTTGGGGGGGCGGGGAGCTGTTTTTT
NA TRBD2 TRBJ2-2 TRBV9 CASRERGNTGELFF TGTGCCAGCAGGGAGCGGGGGAACACCGGGGAGCTGTTTTTT
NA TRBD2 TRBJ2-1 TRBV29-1 CSVDTSGANEQFF TGCAGCGTTGATACTAGCGGGGCCAATGAGCAGTTCTTC